This entry lists 12 T cell receptor beta chains sequenced from one sample in a study of Ad26.COV2.S vaccination and SARS-CoV-2 variants. Sequencing was performed with immunoSEQ multiplex PCR; in TCRdb, only in-frame clones are kept and a portion is missing. Of some 190,000 clones listed, approximately 90% are singletons. The sample consisted of peripheral blood, taken after recovery from COVID-19. Receptors originate from a human donor who had recovered from COVID-19.

CDR3 residues: CASSAPGTRQYNEQFF. For the CDR3, the DNA is TGTGCCAGCAGCGCCCCCGGGACTCGCCAATACAATGAGCAGTTCTTC. V and J are TRBV7-2 and TRBJ2-1; tentative D call: TRBD2 (6 bases). Trimming took 5 bases from V and 4 from J, leaving 18 bases between them. There are 16 residues in the CDR3. Germline CDR1 SGHTA, CDR2 FQGNSA.

The chain couples TRBV11-2 to TRBJ2-5; 9 bases map to TRBD2. Germline V gene sequence: CDR1 SGHAT, CDR2 FQNNGV. The V and J ends lost 5 bases and 4 bases, in that order; junction bases with no gene match: 8. This CDR3 contains 15 residues. For the CDR3, the DNA is TGTGCCAGCAGCCCCCTTAATAGCGGGAGAGAGACCCAGTACTTC. This codes for CASSPLNSGRETQYF.

The chain joins TRBV9 to TRBJ1-1; unclear D gene. Germline V gene data show CDR1 as SGDLS and CDR2 as YYNGEE. This CDR3 has 15 amino acids. Trimming took off 0 bases at V and 6 bases at J, with 15 bases between the two ends. The CDR3 sequence is CASSVDGPSSAEAFF. DNA of the CDR3: TGTGCCAGCAGCGTAGATGGACCGAGTAGCGCTGAAGCTTTCTTT.

V and J are TRBV6-5 and TRBJ2-7; D possibly corresponds to TRBD2 (6 bases). The CDR3 has 15 residues. V was clipped by 3 bases and J by 2 bases, with 14 bases between them. Germline V gene data show CDR1 as MNHEY and CDR2 as SVGAGI. CDR3 protein: CASSYDLARPYEQYF. CDR3 DNA sequence: TGTGCCAGCAGTTATGATCTAGCGCGCCCCTACGAGCAGTACTTC.

Comment on this clone: This sample includes further DNA sequences coding for the same CDR3. This chain links TRBV13 with TRBJ2-3, with D unclear. The ends were cut back, 4 bases at V and 4 bases at J, with 3 bases in the middle. Looked up from germline, CDR1 is PRHDT and CDR2 is FYEKMQ (reference sequence). The CDR3 length is 11 residues. The CDR3 loop reads CASSSADTQYF. CDR3 bases: TGTGCCAGCAGCTCAGCAGATACGCAGTATTTT. Supplemented by reference TRBV13 and TRBJ2-3, the full variable domain reads AAGVIQSPRHLIKEKRETATLKCYPIPRHDTVYWYQQGPGQDPQFLISFYEKMQSDKGSIPDRFSAQQFSDYHSELNMSSLELGDSALYFCASSSADTQYFGPGTRLTVL.

The V gene is TRBV19, the J gene TRBJ2-7; TRBD1 or TRBD2 may be the D gene (5 bases each). Looked up from germline, CDR1 is LNHDA and CDR2 is SQIVND (reference sequence). The V and J ends lost 3 bases and 0 bases respectively, with 6 bases between them. There are 13 residues in the CDR3. The CDR3 DNA follows: TGTGCCAGTAGTATGAGGGGCTCCTACGAGCAGTACTTC. Translation: CASSMRGSYEQYF.

This clone was seen a single time. The rearrangement uses TRBV24-1 and TRBJ2-1, with TRBD2 identical over 7 bases. CDR3 size: 13 residues. Unmatched junction bases numbered 1, after V lost 3 bases and J lost 6 bases. Germline V gives CDR1 KGHDR, CDR2 SFDVKD. The CDR3, as DNA: TGTGCCACCAGTGATAGCGGGGCCAATGAGCAGTTCTTC. The encoded protein is CATSDSGANEQFF.

The table lists this clone with a count of one. The rearrangement uses TRBV4-1 and TRBJ2-1; the D is unclear. This CDR3 comprises 17 residues. V was pared by 1 base and J by 0 bases, with 13 bases between. CDR1 MGHRA and CDR2 YSYEKL come from the germline V gene. DNA for the CDR3: TGCGCCAGCAGCCAAGGATGGGTAGGAGTCTCCTACAATGAGCAGTTCTTC. It is translated as CASSQGWVGVSYNEQFF.

This chain links TRBV12-5 with TRBJ2-3; 10 bases fit TRBD2. The CDR3 is 17 residues long. The trim removed 6 bases at V and 2 bases at J, leaving 11 bases unmatched. Per the germline V gene, CDR1 is LGHNT and CDR2 is FRNRAP. The CDR3 region is CASGASGRGPLTDTQYF. The DNA of the CDR3 is TGTGCTAGTGGCGCTAGCGGGAGAGGCCCGCTCACAGATACGCAGTATTTT.

V is TRBV7-8 and J is TRBJ2-3; D gene unclear. This CDR3 region has 15 residues. Germline assignment: CDR1 SGHVS and CDR2 FQNEAQ. Trimming removed 5 bases at V and 0 bases at J, with 12 bases between. Here the CDR3 reads CASSLEIASTDTQYF. CDR3 DNA sequence: TGTGCCAGCAGCCTCGAAATTGCGAGCACAGATACGCAGTATTTT. The full variable domain, in which reference TRBV7-8 and TRBJ2-3 provide the parts outside the CDR3, is GAGVSQSPRYKVAKRGQDVALRCDPISGHVSLFWYQQALGQGPEFLTYFQNEAQLDKSGLPSDRFFAERPEGSVSTLKIQRTQQEDSAVYLCASSLEIASTDTQYFGPGTRLTVL.

V and J are TRBV5-4 and TRBJ1-2; no firm D call. This CDR3 is built from 13 residues. Germline V CDR1 and CDR2: SGHNT, YYREEE (reference sequence). The V end lost 4 bases, the J end lost 7 bases, and 14 bases lay between the germline ends. The CDR3 sequence is CASSRAVGSGYTF. The CDR3 coding sequence is TGTGCCAGCAGCCGGGCCGTTGGCTCTGGCTACACCTTC.

The J gene is TRBJ2-3, the V gene TRBV10-1, with TRBD2 matching 7 bases. Germline CDR1 WNHNN, CDR2 SYGVQD (reference sequence). The length of the CDR3 is 13 residues. V trimming: 8 bases; J trimming: 6 bases; junction bases outside the gene matches: 8. The CDR3 here is CASRFGLDDTQYF. DNA for the CDR3: TGCGCCAGCCGATTCGGACTAGACGATACGCAGTATTTT.